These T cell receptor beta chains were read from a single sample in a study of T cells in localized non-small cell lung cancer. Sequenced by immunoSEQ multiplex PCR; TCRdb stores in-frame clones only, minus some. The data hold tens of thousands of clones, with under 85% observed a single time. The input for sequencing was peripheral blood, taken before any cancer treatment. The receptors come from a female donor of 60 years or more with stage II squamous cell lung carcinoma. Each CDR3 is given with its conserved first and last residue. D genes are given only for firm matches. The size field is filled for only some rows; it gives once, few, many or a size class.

TGCGCCAGCAGCCAAGATATAACTTACGAGCAGTACTTC | CASSQDITYEQYF | TRBJ2-7 | . | TRBV4-3 | .
TGTGCCAGCAGTGTTGGGGGCTACACTGAAGCTTTCTTT | CASSVGGYTEAFF | TRBJ1-1 | . | TRBV25-1 | .
TGTGCCAGCTCGGACTTGGCCAGGACAGGGATAGAGCAGTACTTC | CASSDLARTGIEQYF | TRBJ2-7 | TRBD1 | TRBV18 | .
TGTGCCAGCAGCTTTGGGACCGTGAACACTGAAGCTTTCTTT | CASSFGTVNTEAFF | TRBJ1-1 | . | TRBV5-8 | .
TGTGCCAGCAGTACCTTACAGGGCACTGAAGCTTTCTTT | CASSTLQGTEAFF | TRBJ1-1 | . | TRBV6-6 | .
TGTGCCAGCAGTTACACCAGGGTAGCAACTAACTATGGCTACACCTTC | CASSYTRVATNYGYTF | TRBJ1-2 | . | TRBV6-5 | .
TGTGCCATCAGCAGGGACAGGGACACTGAAGCTTTCTTT | CAISRDRDTEAFF | TRBJ1-1 | TRBD1 | TRBV10-3 | .
TGTGCCAGCAAAGGGACAGGGGGCTATGGCTACACCTTC | CASKGTGGYGYTF | TRBJ1-2 | TRBD1 | TRBV6-5 | .
TGTGCCAGCAGTGCGGGACAGGGGGCGCGGGAGACCCAGTACTTC | CASSAGQGARETQYF | TRBJ2-5 | TRBD1 | TRBV2 | .
TGCGCCAGCAGCATTGGGACAGTGAACACTGAAGCTTTCTTT | CASSIGTVNTEAFF | TRBJ1-1 | TRBD1 | TRBV5-1 | once
TGCGCCAGCAGCTTAAGTGGGGGTGCGACAGATACGCAGTATTTT | CASSLSGGATDTQYF | TRBJ2-3 | . | TRBV5-1 | few
TGTGCCAGCAGCGCGCGACCCTCAACAGAGACCCAGTACTTC | CASSARPSTETQYF | TRBJ2-5 | . | TRBV9 | once
TGTGCCTGGAGTGCGGGGGGGGTCAGGAACACTGAAGCTTTCTTT | CAWSAGGVRNTEAFF | TRBJ1-1 | . | TRBV30 | .
TGTGCCAGCAGTCCCCCCACCGGGACAGAAAAAGGCTACACCTTC | CASSPPTGTEKGYTF | TRBJ1-2 | TRBD1 | TRBV25-1 | .
TGTGCCAGCAGCAGCAGGTCCGTCTATGGCTACACCTTC | CASSSRSVYGYTF | TRBJ1-2 | . | TRBV6-5 | once
TGTGCCAGCAGTGTGGTGACAGGGGCCGGGGAGCTGTTTTTT | CASSVVTGAGELFF | TRBJ2-2 | TRBD1 | TRBV6-1 | once
TGTGCCAGCAGCGTCCGGGCGGGTCTTACAGATACGCAGTATTTT | CASSVRAGLTDTQYF | TRBJ2-3 | . | TRBV9 | .
TGTGCCAGCAGCGTGGACGAGCCCCAACCCCCCTCCTTC | CASSVDEPQPPSF | TRBJ1-2 | . | TRBV4-2 | .
TGTGCCAGCAGTTGGACTAGCGGGGGGGAGCGGTTCTTC | CASSWTSGGERFF | TRBJ2-1 | TRBD2 | TRBV27 | .
TGCAGCGTCCAGCGGGGTCCGGATGAGCAGTTCTTC | CSVQRGPDEQFF | TRBJ2-1 | TRBD2 | TRBV29-1 | .